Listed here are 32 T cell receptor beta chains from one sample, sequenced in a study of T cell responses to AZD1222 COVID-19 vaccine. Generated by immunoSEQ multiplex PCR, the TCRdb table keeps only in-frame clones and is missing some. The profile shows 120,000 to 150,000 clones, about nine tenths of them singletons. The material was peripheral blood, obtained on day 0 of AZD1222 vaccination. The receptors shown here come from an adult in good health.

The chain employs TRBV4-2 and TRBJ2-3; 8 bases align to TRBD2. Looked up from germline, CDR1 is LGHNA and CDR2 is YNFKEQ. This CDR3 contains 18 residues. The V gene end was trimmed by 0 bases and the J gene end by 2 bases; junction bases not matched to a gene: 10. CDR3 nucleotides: TGTGCCAGCAGCCAAGATAGCCTAGCGGGCCGCCCCACAGATACGCAGTATTTT. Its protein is CASSQDSLAGRPTDTQYF.

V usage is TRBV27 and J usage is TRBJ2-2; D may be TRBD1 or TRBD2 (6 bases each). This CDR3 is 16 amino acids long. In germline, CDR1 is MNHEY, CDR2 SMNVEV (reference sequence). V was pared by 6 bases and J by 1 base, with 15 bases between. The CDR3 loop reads CASRRGTHENTGELFF. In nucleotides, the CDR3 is TGTGCCAGCAGGAGGGGGACTCATGAGAACACCGGGGAGCTGTTTTTT.

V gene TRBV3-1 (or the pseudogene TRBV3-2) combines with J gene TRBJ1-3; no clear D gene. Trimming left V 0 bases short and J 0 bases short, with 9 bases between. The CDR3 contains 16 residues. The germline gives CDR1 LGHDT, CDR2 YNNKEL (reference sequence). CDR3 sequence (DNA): TGTGCCAGCAGCCAAGATCCCAGAAACTCTGGAAACACCATATATTTT. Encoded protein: CASSQDPRNSGNTIYF.

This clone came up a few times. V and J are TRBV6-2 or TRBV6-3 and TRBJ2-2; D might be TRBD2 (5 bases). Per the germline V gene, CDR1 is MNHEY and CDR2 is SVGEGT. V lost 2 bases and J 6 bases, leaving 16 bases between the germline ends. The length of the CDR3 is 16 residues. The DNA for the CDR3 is TGTGCCAGCAGTTACCCCCGCCAGCTGGAGGCCGGGGAGCTGTTTTTT. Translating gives CASSYPRQLEAGELFF.

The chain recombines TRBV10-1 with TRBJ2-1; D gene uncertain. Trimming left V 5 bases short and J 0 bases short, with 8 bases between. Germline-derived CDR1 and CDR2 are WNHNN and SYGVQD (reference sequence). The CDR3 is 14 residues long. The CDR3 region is CASSILHSYNEQFF. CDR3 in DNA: TGCGCCAGCAGTATACTCCACTCCTACAATGAGCAGTTCTTC.

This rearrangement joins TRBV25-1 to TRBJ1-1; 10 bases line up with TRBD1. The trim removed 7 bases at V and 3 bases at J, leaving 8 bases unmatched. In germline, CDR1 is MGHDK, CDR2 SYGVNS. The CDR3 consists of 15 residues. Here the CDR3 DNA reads TGTGCCAGCAAAGTGGGGACAGGGGCTGACACTGAAGCTTTCTTT. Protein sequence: CASKVGTGADTEAFF.

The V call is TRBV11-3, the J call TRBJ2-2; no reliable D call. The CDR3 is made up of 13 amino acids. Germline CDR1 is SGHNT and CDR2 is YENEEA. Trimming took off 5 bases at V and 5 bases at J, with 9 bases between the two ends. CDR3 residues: CASSLRPTGELFF. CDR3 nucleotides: TGTGCCAGCAGCCTCCGACCTACCGGGGAGCTGTTTTTT.

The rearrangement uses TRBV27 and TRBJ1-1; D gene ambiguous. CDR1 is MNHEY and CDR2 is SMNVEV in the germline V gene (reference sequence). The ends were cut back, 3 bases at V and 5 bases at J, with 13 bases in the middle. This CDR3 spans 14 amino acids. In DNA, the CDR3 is TGTGCCAGCAGTTTCCGGGCCCGGGCGACTGAAGCTTTCTTT. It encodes CASSFRARATEAFF.

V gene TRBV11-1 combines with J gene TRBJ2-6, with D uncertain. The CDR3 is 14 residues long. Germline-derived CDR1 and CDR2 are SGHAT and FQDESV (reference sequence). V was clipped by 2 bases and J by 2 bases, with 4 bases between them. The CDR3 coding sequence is TGTGCCAGCAGCTTATCGACTGGGGCCAACGTCCTGACTTTC. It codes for CASSLSTGANVLTF.

The DNA for the CDR3 is TGTGCTAGTGGCCAGCAGGGCGGGGAACTGTTTTTT. Its translation is CASGQQGGELFF. The rearrangement joins TRBV12-5 to TRBJ1-4, with D possibly matching TRBD1 (5 bases). From germline, CDR1 is LGHNT and CDR2 FRNRAP. Trimming pared 6 bases from V and 12 bases from J, leaving 14 bases between. The length of the CDR3 is 12 residues.

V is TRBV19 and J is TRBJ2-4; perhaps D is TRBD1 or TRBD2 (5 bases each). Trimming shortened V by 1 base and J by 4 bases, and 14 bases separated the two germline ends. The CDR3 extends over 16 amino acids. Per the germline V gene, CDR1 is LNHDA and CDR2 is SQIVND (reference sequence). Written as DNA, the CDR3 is TGTGCCAGTAGTATAGGTAGTGGGGACGGAAAAAACATTCAGTACTTC. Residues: CASSIGSGDGKNIQYF.

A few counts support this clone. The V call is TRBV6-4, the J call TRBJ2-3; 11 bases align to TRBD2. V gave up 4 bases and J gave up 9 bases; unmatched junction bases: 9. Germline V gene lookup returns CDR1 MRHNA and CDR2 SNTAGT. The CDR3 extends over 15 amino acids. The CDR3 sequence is CASSGTSGGEGTQYF. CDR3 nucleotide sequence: TGTGCCAGCAGTGGAACTAGCGGGGGAGAGGGAACGCAGTATTTT.

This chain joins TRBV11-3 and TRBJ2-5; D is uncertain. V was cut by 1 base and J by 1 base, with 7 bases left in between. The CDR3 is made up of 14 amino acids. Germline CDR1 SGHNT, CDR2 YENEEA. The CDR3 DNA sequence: TGTGCCAGCAGCTTAGTTTCACTCCAAGAGACCCAGTACTTC. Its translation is CASSLVSLQETQYF.

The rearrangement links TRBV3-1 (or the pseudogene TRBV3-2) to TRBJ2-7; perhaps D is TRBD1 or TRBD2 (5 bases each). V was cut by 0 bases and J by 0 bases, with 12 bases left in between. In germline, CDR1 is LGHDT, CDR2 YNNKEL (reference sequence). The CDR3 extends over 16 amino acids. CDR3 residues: CASSQDGGRSSYEQYF. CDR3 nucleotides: TGTGCCAGCAGCCAAGATGGGGGACGTAGCTCCTACGAGCAGTACTTC.

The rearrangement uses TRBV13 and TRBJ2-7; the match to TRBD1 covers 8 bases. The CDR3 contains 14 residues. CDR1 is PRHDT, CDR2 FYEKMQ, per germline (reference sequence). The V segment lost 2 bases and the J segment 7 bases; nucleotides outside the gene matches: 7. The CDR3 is CASSLQAGTGEQYF. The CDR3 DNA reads TGTGCCAGCAGCTTACAAGCCGGGACAGGAGAGCAGTACTTC.

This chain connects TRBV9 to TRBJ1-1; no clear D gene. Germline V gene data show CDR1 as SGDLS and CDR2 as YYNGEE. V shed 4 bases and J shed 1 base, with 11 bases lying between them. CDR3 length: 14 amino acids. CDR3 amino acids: CASSPLWRNTEAFF. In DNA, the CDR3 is TGTGCCAGCAGCCCCCTTTGGCGGAACACTGAAGCTTTCTTT.

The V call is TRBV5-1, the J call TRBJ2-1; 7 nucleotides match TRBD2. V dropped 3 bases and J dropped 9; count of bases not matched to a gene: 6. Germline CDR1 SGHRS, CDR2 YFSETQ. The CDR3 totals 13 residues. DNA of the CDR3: TGCGCCAGCAGCTCATATACTAGCGCTGAGCAGTTCTTC. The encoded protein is CASSSYTSAEQFF.

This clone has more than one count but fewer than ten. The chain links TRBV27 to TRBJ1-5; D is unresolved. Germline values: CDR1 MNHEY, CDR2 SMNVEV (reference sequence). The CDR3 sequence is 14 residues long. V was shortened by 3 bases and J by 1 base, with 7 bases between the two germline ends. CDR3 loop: CASSFLGSNQPQHF. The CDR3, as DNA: TGTGCCAGCAGTTTTTTGGGGAGCAATCAGCCCCAGCATTTT.

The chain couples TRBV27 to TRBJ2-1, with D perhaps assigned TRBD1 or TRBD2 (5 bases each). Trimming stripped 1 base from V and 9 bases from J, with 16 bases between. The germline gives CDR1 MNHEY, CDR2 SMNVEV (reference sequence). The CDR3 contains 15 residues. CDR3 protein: CASSLLRGELGEQFF. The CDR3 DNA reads TGTGCCAGCAGTTTATTGAGAGGGGAACTGGGTGAGCAGTTCTTC.

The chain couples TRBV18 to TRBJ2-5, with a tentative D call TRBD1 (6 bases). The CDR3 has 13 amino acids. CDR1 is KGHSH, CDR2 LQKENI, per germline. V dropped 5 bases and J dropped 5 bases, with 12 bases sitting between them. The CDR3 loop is CASSSRQVETQYF. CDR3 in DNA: TGTGCCAGCTCATCCCGACAGGTTGAGACCCAGTACTTC.

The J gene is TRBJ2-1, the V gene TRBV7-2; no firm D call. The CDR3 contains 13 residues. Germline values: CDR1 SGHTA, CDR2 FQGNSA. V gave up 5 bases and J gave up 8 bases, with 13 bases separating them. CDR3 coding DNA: TGTGCCAGCAGCCCTGACACTCACTATGAGCAGTTCTTC. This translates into CASSPDTHYEQFF.

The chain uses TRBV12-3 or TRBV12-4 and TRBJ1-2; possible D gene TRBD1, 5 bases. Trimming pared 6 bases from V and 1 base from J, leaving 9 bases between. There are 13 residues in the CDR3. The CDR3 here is CASRQGNNYGYTF. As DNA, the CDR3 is TGTGCCAGCAGGCAGGGCAATAACTATGGCTACACCTTC.

Here the CDR3 reads CASSASGTRLSYEQYF. The CDR3 region has the DNA TGTGCCAGCAGCGCTTCCGGGACTAGGCTGTCCTACGAGCAGTACTTC. The rearrangement links TRBV9 to TRBJ2-7, with 8 nucleotides matching TRBD2. The length of the CDR3 is 16 residues. Germline trimming cut 3 bases from V and 1 base from J; bases unmatched to any gene: 9. Germline V gene lookup returns CDR1 SGDLS and CDR2 YYNGEE.

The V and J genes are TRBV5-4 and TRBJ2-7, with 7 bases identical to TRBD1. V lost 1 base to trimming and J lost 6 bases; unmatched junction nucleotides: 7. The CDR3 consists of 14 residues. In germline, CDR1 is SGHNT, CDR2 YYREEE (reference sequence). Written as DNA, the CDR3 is TGTGCCAGCAGCTTGATTGGGGACAGCCGCGAGCAGTACTTC. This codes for CASSLIGDSREQYF.

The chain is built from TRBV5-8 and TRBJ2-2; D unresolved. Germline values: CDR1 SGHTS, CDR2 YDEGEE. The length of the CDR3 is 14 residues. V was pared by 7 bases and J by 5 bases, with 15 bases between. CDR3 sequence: CASPEERRTGELFF. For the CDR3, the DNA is TGTGCCAGCCCGGAAGAGAGACGGACCGGGGAGCTGTTTTTT.

The CDR3 DNA reads TGTGCCAGCAGCTTACAGGGTCGGGACGAATACGAGCAGTACTTC. Protein: CASSLQGRDEYEQYF. The chain combines TRBV7-9 with TRBJ2-7, with D perhaps TRBD1 or TRBD2 (5 bases each). V lost 2 bases, J lost 4 bases, and 15 bases lay in between. The germline gives CDR1 SEHNR, CDR2 FQNEAQ (reference sequence). CDR3 length equals 15 residues.

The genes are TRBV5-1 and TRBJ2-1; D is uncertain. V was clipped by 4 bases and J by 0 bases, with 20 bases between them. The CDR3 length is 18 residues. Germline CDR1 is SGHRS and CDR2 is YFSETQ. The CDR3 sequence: CASSRSFPVVSSYNEQFF. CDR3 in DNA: TGCGCCAGCAGCCGATCGTTTCCAGTCGTTAGCTCCTACAATGAGCAGTTCTTC.

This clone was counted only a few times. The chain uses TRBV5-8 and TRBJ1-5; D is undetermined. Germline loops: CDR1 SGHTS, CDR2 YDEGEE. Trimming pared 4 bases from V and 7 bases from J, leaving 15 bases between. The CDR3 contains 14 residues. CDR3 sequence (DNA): TGTGCCAGCAGCCCCGGCCCCGTACAACAGCCCCAGCATTTT. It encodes CASSPGPVQQPQHF.

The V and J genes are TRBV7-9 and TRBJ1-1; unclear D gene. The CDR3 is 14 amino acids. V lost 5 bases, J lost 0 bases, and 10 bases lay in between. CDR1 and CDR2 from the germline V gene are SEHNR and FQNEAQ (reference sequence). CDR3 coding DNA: TGTGCCAGCAGCCCATCAAATATGAACACTGAAGCTTTCTTT. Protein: CASSPSNMNTEAFF.

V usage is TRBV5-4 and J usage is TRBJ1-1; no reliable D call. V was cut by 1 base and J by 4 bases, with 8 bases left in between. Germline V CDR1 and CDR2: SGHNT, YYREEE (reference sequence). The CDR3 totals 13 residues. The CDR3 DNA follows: TGTGCCAGCAGCTTGCCCCCCACCACTGAAGCTTTCTTT. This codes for CASSLPPTTEAFF.

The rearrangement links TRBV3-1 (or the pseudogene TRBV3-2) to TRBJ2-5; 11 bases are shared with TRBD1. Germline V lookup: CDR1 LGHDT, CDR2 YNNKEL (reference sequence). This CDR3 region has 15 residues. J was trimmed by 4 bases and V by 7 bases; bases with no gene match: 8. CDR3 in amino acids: CASTNGQGAAETQYF. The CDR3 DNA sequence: TGTGCCAGCACCAATGGACAGGGGGCTGCAGAGACCCAGTACTTC.

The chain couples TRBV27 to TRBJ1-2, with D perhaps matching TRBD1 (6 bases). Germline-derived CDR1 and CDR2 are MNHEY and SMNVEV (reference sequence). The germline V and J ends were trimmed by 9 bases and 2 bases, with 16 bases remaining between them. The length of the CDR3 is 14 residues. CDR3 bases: TGTGCCAGTTCCCCCAGACAGGCAAACTATGGCTACACCTTC. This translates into CASSPRQANYGYTF.